This T cell receptor (beta chain) was obtained from a study of naive and memory T cell subsets listed by TCRdb under 2017. About the full investigation: The figure summarizing these samples reported some ten blood donors, 7 tuberculin skin test biopsies and 3 saline control biopsies. PCR2 was typically run as a SYBR Green qPCR and stopped at a set threshold, although low-input samples could use end-point PCR of about 6 cycles instead. General conclusions and limits of the study: The RNA-based method was acknowledged to be potentially sensitive to changes in TCR transcripts with T cell activation and differentiation.

The study reported a robust and sensitive protocol to amplify, sequence and analyze TCRs, based on 3' ligation of a UMI-containing oligonucleotide to TCR cDNA. Whole blood analysis involved drawing over 2 ml of peripheral blood from adult healthy volunteers into Tempus tubes and then extracting RNA following the manufacturer's instructions. Total RNA was treated with RQ1 DNase, without cell sorting, prior to reverse transcription, with an input of roughly 1 to 1000 ng being targeted. Skin biopsy and whole blood libraries were made to test pipeline robustness in samples where T cells form a minority population. This clonotype was seen ten or more times. Its specific antigen is unknown. It has no much larger one-base neighbor in the sample; base qualities were not kept. Library preparation was by 5' RACE. The ligated cDNA was amplified in four rounds of PCR with nested alpha and beta constant region primers together with the SP2 primer. For the blood and skin samples, reverse transcription of TCR RNA was done with SuperScript IV along with alpha and beta constant region primers. T4 RNA ligase 1 was used to ligate an oligonucleotide containing the Illumina SP2 primer and a UMI to the 3' end of the cDNA. The 12-nucleotide UMI consisted of two random hexamers with an eight-base spacer between the hexamers to prevent hairpin formation. TCR alpha and beta chain libraries were processed separately from the second PCR onward, with dual indexing for multiplexing. After pooling, the indexed libraries were analyzed by capillary electrophoresis and sequenced on either an Illumina MiSeq or NextSeq. PhiX DNA at roughly 5-7% was spiked into libraries to increase base diversity and improve cluster recognition. As for the original processing: Demultiplexor pulled UMIs out of read 2, joined the UMIs with the TCR sequence from read 1, and separated reads according to sample indices. V and J genes and V-J junctions were identified by Decombinator, and each TCR was assigned a five-part identifier that included V and J deletions. Collapsinator used UMIs to correct sequencing errors and PCR amplification heterogeneity, yielding UMI-based abundance per TCR. CDR3Translator turned identifiers into nucleotide sequence, translated that sequence into amino acids, and pulled out CDR3 regions based on terminal motifs. Error-corrected counts of alpha and beta TCRs from blood and skin were compared after being normalized to the amount of input RNA. The raw public data were reprocessed by TCRdb itself: fastp quality trimming at Q25, MiXCR clonotype calling, in-frame beta chains only. Each CDR3 protein appears once, grouped with its most common genes and DNA. TCRdb's processing, not the study's, gives the V and J calls here. The sample table holds 45,000 to 55,000 distinct CDR3 sequences, of which around 5% were seen once. Clones ranked in the top ten supply around 0.84% of the sample.

The CDR1 and CDR2 encoded by the germline V gene are MDHEN and SYDVKM. The CDR3, cysteine through phenylalanine, is 16 amino acids long. Here the CDR3 DNA is all that survives: 48 bases in frame from base 1. From V the trimming removes 5 bases and from J it removes 10 bases, while the gene matches leave 13 bases of the junction unaccounted for. The chain is encoded by TRBV28 joined to TRBJ1-6; 8 bases in between match TRBD1. The receptor comes from a female donor in good health. The CDR3 is CASSPSGGLSGSPLHF. The nucleotide sequence reads as follows: TGTGCCAGCAGTCCCTCAGGGGGCCTAAGTGGATCACCCCTCCACTTT.